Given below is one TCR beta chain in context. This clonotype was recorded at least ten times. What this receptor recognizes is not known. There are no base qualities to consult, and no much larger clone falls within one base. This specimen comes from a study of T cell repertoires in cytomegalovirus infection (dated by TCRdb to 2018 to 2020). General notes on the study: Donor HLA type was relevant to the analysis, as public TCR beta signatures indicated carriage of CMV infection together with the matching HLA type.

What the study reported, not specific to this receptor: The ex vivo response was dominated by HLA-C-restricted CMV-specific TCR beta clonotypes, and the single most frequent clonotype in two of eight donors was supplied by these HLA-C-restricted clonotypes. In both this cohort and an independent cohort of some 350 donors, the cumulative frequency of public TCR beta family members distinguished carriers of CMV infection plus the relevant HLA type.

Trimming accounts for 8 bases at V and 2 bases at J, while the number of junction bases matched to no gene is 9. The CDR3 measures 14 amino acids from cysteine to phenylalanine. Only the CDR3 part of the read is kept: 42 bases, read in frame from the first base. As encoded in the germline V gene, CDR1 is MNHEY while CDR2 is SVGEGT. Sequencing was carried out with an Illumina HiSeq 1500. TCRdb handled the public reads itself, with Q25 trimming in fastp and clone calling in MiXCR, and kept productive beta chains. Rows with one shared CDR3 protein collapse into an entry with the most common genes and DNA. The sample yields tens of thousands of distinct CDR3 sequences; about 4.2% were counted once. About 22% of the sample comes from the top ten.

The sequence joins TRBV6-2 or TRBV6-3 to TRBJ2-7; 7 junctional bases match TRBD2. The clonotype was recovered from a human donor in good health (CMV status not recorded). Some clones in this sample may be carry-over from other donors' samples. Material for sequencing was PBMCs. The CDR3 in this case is CASDEGGAPYEQYF. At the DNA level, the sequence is TGTGCCAGCGACGAGGGAGGGGCCCCCTACGAGCAGTACTTC.